Listed here are 25 T cell receptor beta chains from one sample, sequenced in a study of cytomegalovirus exposure and HLA in healthy donors. Primers: 60 Vbeta forward and 13 Jbeta reverse. Clones were sequenced by immunoSEQ multiplex PCR, and TCRdb holds only the in-frame ones, with some missing. The data show 100,000 or so clones, about three quarters seen once. The sample consisted of PBMCs. The receptors come from a woman between 40 and 55 years old in good health and CMV-seropositive.

DNA of the CDR3: TGTGCTAGTGGTTCCTCGACAGGGACGGGTCAGCCCCAGCATTTT. Its translation: CASGSSTGTGQPQHF. The V gene is TRBV12-5, the J gene TRBJ1-5; TRBD1 matches 7 bases. The germline CDR1 and CDR2 sequences are LGHNT and FRNRAP. This CDR3 has 15 residues. J was trimmed by 6 bases and V by 4 bases; bases with no gene match: 9.

This chain connects TRBV10-1 to TRBJ2-5; weak D call: TRBD1 (5 bases). The CDR3 consists of 14 residues. Looked up from germline, CDR1 is WNHNN and CDR2 is SYGVQD (reference sequence). The V end was cut by 2 bases, the J end by 11 bases, with 18 bases between. CDR3 coding DNA: TGCGCCAGCAGTGAGGGGCAGGGTTGTGGTGAGCAGTACTTC. Its translation: CASSEGQGCGEQYF.

In this sample, this clone turned up once. V gene TRBV7-9 combines with J gene TRBJ1-3; tentatively, D is TRBD1 (5 bases). Germline V CDR1 and CDR2: SEHNR, FQNEAQ (reference sequence). V dropped 5 bases and J dropped 2 bases, with 13 bases sitting between them. The CDR3 is 15 residues long. This chain's CDR3 is CASSPSGGTGNTIYF. CDR3 sequence (DNA): TGTGCCAGCAGCCCCTCGGGGGGAACTGGAAACACCATATATTTT.

This clone was seen just once. This rearrangement joins TRBV7-2 to TRBJ2-3; D remains ambiguous. CDR1 SGHTA and CDR2 FQGNSA come from the germline V gene. V was shortened by 1 base and J by 11 bases, with 16 bases between the two germline ends. This CDR3 has 14 residues. The CDR3 DNA reads as TGTGCCAGCAGCTTAGTCGGGTCCTTCCAGAGGCAGTATTTT. Translation: CASSLVGSFQRQYF.

This chain uses TRBV7-2 with TRBJ2-1; a weak D match, TRBD1 (6 bases). CDR3 length equals 14 residues. Germline V gene data show CDR1 as SGHTA and CDR2 as FQGNSA. The germline V and J ends were trimmed by 5 bases and 6 bases, with 14 bases remaining between them. This chain's CDR3 is CASSQQGGPNEQFF. In DNA form, the CDR3 reads TGTGCCAGCAGCCAACAGGGTGGACCCAATGAGCAGTTCTTC. The entire variable domain, with the rest obtained from reference TRBV7-2 and TRBJ2-1, is as follows: GAGVSQSPSNKVTEKGKDVELRCDPISGHTALYWYRQSLGQGLEFLIYFQGNSAPDKSGLPSDRFSAERTGGSVSTLTIQRTQQEDSAVYLCASSQQGGPNEQFFGPGTRLTVL.

V and J are TRBV5-8 and TRBJ1-2; weak D call: TRBD1 (5 bases). The CDR3 is 15 amino acids. With 0 bases removed from V and 3 bases from J, the gap between germline ends came to 12 bases. From germline, CDR1 is SGHTS and CDR2 YDEGEE. CDR3 protein: CASSLGGRADYGYTF. The DNA of the CDR3 is TGTGCCAGCAGCTTGGGCGGCAGGGCGGACTATGGCTACACCTTC.

J is TRBJ1-2 and V is TRBV6-1, with D unresolved. This CDR3 has 13 residues. The germline V gene encodes CDR1 MNHNS and CDR2 SASEGT. Trimming took 0 bases from V and 4 from J, leaving 6 bases between them. The CDR3 nucleotides read TGTGCCAGCAGTGAAGCCCATAGCTATGGCTACACCTTC. Encoded protein: CASSEAHSYGYTF.

The chain is built from TRBV11-2 and TRBJ1-1; D is perhaps TRBD1 (5 bases). V was cut by 3 bases and J by 7 bases, with 12 bases left in between. This CDR3 has 13 residues. The germline V gene encodes CDR1 SGHAT and CDR2 FQNNGV. The CDR3 region is CASSFVRDGEAFF. The CDR3 DNA follows: TGTGCCAGCAGCTTTGTCAGGGATGGTGAAGCTTTCTTT.

The chain links TRBV6-5 to TRBJ1-1; D uncertain. The germline gives CDR1 MNHEY, CDR2 SVGAGI. The CDR3 is made up of 14 amino acids. V was pared by 2 bases and J by 4 bases, with 11 bases between. The CDR3 region has the DNA TGTGCCAGCAGTTACGGTCCCGGCGGCACTGAAGCTTTCTTT. It specifies CASSYGPGGTEAFF.

V and J are TRBV5-1 and TRBJ2-1, with a tentative D call TRBD2 (5 bases). The CDR3 sequence is 15 residues long. The germline CDR1 and CDR2 sequences are SGHRS and YFSETQ. V was cut by 4 bases and J by 1 base, with 12 bases left in between. This CDR3 reads CASSPAAASYNEQFF. The CDR3 nucleotides are TGCGCCAGCAGCCCAGCAGCGGCGTCCTACAATGAGCAGTTCTTC.

The rearrangement uses TRBV25-1 and TRBJ1-2, with 7 bases aligning to TRBD1. The CDR3 totals 12 residues. Trimming removed 7 bases from V and 6 bases from J; junction bases left unmatched: 5. Germline V lookup: CDR1 MGHDK, CDR2 SYGVNS. The CDR3 nucleotides are TGTGCCAGCATGAGGGACAGCCATGGCTACACCTTC. It yields the protein CASMRDSHGYTF.

The rearrangement links TRBV2 to TRBJ1-3, with TRBD1 as a possible D gene (6 bases). From germline, CDR1 is SNHLY and CDR2 FYNNEI. The length of the CDR3 is 16 residues. V was shortened by 4 bases and J by 2 bases, with 15 bases between the two germline ends. CDR3 in amino acids: CASSGGTPRTGNTIYF. DNA for the CDR3: TGTGCCAGCAGTGGGGGGACACCTAGAACTGGAAACACCATATATTTT. The full variable domain, completed using reference TRBV2 and TRBJ1-3, is EPEVTQTPSHQVTQMGQEVILRCVPISNHLYFYWYRQILGQKVEFLVSFYNNEISEKSEIFDDQFSVERPDGSNFTLKIRSTKLEDSAMYFCASSGGTPRTGNTIYFGEGSWLTVV.

This clone was observed a handful of times. The chain uses TRBV4-2 and TRBJ1-2; 7 bases align to TRBD1. This CDR3 is 14 amino acids long. CDR1 LGHNA and CDR2 YNFKEQ come from the germline V gene. V was pared by 4 bases and J by 6 bases, with 8 bases of the junction left unmatched. The CDR3 coding sequence is TGTGCCAGCAGCCGATTAGGGACAGAGAATGGCTACACCTTC. Protein product: CASSRLGTENGYTF.

The gene calls are TRBV5-1 and TRBJ2-5, with unresolved D. Germline values: CDR1 SGHRS, CDR2 YFSETQ. The length of the CDR3 is 13 residues. The ends were cut back, 0 bases at V and 7 bases at J, with 10 bases in the middle. This chain's CDR3 is CASSLGRQATQYF. The DNA of the CDR3 is TGCGCCAGCAGCTTGGGCAGGCAGGCGACCCAGTACTTC.

The rearrangement uses TRBV6-5 and TRBJ1-1; no clear D. Germline V CDR1 and CDR2: MNHEY, SVGAGI. Trimming stripped 4 bases from V and 2 bases from J, with 8 bases between. CDR3 length: 13 residues. CDR3 nucleotides: TGTGCCAGCAGTTCACTTCGCAACACTGAAGCTTTCTTT. This translates into CASSSLRNTEAFF.

The CDR3 sequence is CAWSVPRPQTGWPLHF. The CDR3 nucleotides are TGTGCCTGGAGTGTACCCCGACCCCAAACAGGGTGGCCCCTCCACTTT. This chain joins TRBV30 and TRBJ1-6; D perhaps matches TRBD1 (6 bases). The V gene's germline CDR1 is GTSNPN and CDR2 SVGIG (reference sequence). This CDR3 has 16 amino acids. The ends were cut back, 0 bases at V and 13 bases at J, with 22 bases in the middle.

This sequence joins TRBV9 and TRBJ1-2; no firm D call. The V gene's germline CDR1 is SGDLS and CDR2 YYNGEE. This CDR3 is 15 amino acids long. The V and J ends lost 2 bases and 0 bases respectively, with 11 bases between them. CDR3 region: CASSVRVTTNYGYTF. DNA of the CDR3: TGTGCCAGCAGCGTTCGGGTGACTACTAACTATGGCTACACCTTC.

The CDR3 loop is CASSQARTGDGYEQYF. CDR3 nucleotides: TGTGCCAGCAGCCAAGCGAGGACAGGGGATGGGTACGAGCAGTACTTC. The chain joins TRBV4-2 to TRBJ2-7; 9 bases match TRBD1. Germline V gene sequence: CDR1 LGHNA, CDR2 YNFKEQ. V lost 1 base to trimming and J lost 4 bases; unmatched junction nucleotides: 8. The CDR3 extends over 16 amino acids.

This chain uses TRBV5-1 with TRBJ2-3, with a tentative D call TRBD1 (5 bases). The V end was cut by 5 bases, the J end by 2 bases, with 9 bases between. This CDR3 comprises 13 residues. Germline lookup yields CDR1 SGHRS and CDR2 YFSETQ. The DNA of the CDR3 is TGCGCCAGCAGACAGGACATCACAGATACGCAGTATTTT. This encodes CASRQDITDTQYF. Full variable domain (rest looked up from reference TRBV5-1 and TRBJ2-3): KAGVTQTPRYLIKTRGQQVTLSCSPISGHRSVSWYQQTPGQGLQFLFEYFSETQRNKGNFPGRFSGRQFSNSRSEMNVSTLELGDSALYLCASRQDITDTQYFGPGTRLTVL.

V usage is TRBV7-2 and J usage is TRBJ2-7; D remains unclear. This CDR3 contains 13 residues. V lost 5 bases and J lost 9, with 17 bases in between. CDR1 SGHTA and CDR2 FQGNSA come from the germline V gene. CDR3 amino acids: CASSRTQLGVQYF. The CDR3, as DNA: TGTGCCAGCAGCCGTACTCAGCTCGGAGTGCAGTACTTC. Looking up the rest from reference TRBV7-2 and TRBJ2-7 gives the full variable domain: GAGVSQSPSNKVTEKGKDVELRCDPISGHTALYWYRQSLGQGLEFLIYFQGNSAPDKSGLPSDRFSAERTGGSVSTLTIQRTQQEDSAVYLCASSRTQLGVQYFGPGTRLTVT.

This sequence joins TRBV5-1 and TRBJ2-1, with 12 bases matching TRBD2. This CDR3 has 15 amino acids. The germline V gene encodes CDR1 SGHRS and CDR2 YFSETQ. Unmatched junction bases numbered 4, after V lost 2 bases and J lost 7 bases. CDR3 coding DNA: TGCGCCAGCAGCTTTAGCCTAGCGGGGGGGAATGAGCAGTTCTTC. Protein product: CASSFSLAGGNEQFF.

The rearrangement joins TRBV2 to TRBJ1-3, with D uncertain. Trimming cost V 3 bases and J 0 bases, with 6 bases left between them. This CDR3 spans 14 amino acids. Germline values: CDR1 SNHLY, CDR2 FYNNEI. CDR3 residues: CASSESSSGNTIYF. CDR3 DNA: TGTGCCAGCAGTGAGTCGAGCTCTGGAAACACCATATATTTT.

The table lists this clone with a few counts. This chain joins TRBV11-1 and TRBJ2-5, with 9 positions matching TRBD1. Trimming took 1 base from V and 1 from J; bases not matched to a gene: 10. Germline CDR1 and CDR2: SGHAT and FQDESV (reference sequence). The CDR3 contains 18 residues. CDR3: CASSLVGTGGFPQETQYF. For the CDR3, the DNA is TGTGCCAGCAGCTTAGTGGGAACAGGGGGCTTCCCCCAAGAGACCCAGTACTTC.

In its sample, this clone was seen a few times. The chain carries TRBV11-2 and TRBJ2-1, with D possibly TRBD2 on 6 matching bases. V was shortened by 1 base and J by 7 bases, with 11 bases between the two germline ends. The germline V gene has CDR1 SGHAT and CDR2 FQNNGV. The CDR3 runs to 14 residues. The CDR3 DNA sequence: TGTGCCAGCAGCTTAGCGCTAGCGACAAATGAGCAGTTCTTC. It yields the protein CASSLALATNEQFF. Drawing the rest from reference TRBV11-2 and TRBJ2-1, the complete variable domain is EAGVAQSPRYKIIEKRQSVAFWCNPISGHATLYWYQQILGQGPKLLIQFQNNGVVDDSQLPKDRFSAERLKGVDSTLKIQPAKLEDSAVYLCASSLALATNEQFFGPGTRLTVL.

The chain is built from TRBV5-1 and TRBJ2-7; 7 nucleotides match TRBD1. The CDR3 has 14 amino acids. CDR1 is SGHRS and CDR2 is YFSETQ in the germline V gene. The V segment lost 0 bases and the J segment 6 bases; nucleotides outside the gene matches: 6. CDR3 in amino acids: CASSLEGTVTEQYF. Written as DNA, the CDR3 is TGCGCCAGCAGCTTGGAAGGGACAGTTACCGAGCAGTACTTC.